The clone carrying this TCR beta chain was seen ten or more times. What it recognizes is unknown. This sample stems from a study of T cells after yellow fever vaccination. Study-wide results and caveats: Researchers cautioned that FACS-sorted repertoires could harbor abundant clonotypes contaminating from the bulk population.

The CDR3 extends over 16 amino acids. V lost 8 bases to trimming and J lost 6 bases, with 22 bases between them. Germline V lookup: CDR1 SGHAT, CDR2 FQNNGV. TCRdb reprocessed the 5' RACE reads with MiXCR, giving one entry per CDR3 protein. The table shows some 340,000 distinct CDR3 sequences, with roughly 10% occurring only once. The sample was CD4+ T cells sorted from PBMCs, taken 45 days after the yellow fever booster vaccination. The clonotype was recovered from a man aged 18 to 29 who received the YFV17D yellow fever vaccine. This chain uses TRBV11-2 with TRBJ2-2, with D possibly being TRBD1 or TRBD2 (5 bases each). CDR3 sequence: CASSLIRGLGAGELFF. The CDR3 DNA is TGTGCCAGCTCTCTAATCCGGGGCCTAGGGGCCGGGGAGCTGTTTTTT.